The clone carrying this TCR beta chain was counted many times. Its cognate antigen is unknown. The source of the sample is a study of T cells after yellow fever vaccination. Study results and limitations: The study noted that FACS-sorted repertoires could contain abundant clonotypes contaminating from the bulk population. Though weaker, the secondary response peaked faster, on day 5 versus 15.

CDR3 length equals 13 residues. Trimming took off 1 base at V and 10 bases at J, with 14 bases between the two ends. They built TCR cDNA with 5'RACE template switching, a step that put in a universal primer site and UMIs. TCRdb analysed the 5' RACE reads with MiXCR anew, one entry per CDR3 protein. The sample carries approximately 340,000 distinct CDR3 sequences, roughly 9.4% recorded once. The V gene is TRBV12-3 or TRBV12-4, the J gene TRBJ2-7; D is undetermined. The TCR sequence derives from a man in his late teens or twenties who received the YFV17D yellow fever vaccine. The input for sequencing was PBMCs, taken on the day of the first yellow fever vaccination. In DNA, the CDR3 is TGTGCCAGCAGTTTAGAGCAAGAAAGCCTTCAGTACTTC. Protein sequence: CASSLEQESLQYF.